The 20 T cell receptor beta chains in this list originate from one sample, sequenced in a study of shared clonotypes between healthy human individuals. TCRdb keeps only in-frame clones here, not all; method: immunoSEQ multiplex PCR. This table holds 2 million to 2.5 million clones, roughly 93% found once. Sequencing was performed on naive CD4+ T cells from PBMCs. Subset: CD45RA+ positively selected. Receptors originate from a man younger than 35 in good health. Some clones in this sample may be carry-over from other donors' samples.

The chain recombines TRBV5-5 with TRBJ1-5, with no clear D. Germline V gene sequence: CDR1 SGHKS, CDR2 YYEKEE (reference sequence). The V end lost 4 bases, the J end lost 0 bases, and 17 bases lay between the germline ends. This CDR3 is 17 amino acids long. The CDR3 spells CASSPGGGDYSNQPQHF. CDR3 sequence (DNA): TGTGCCAGCAGCCCGGGTGGTGGGGATTATAGCAATCAGCCCCAGCATTTT.

Written as DNA, the CDR3 is TGTGCCAGCAGCCCTTGCTTCGAATGCGAGCAGTACTTC. Translation gives CASSPCFECEQYF. V and J are TRBV7-3 and TRBJ2-7; D remains ambiguous. Trimming left V 5 bases short and J 6 bases short, with 14 bases between. This CDR3 is built from 13 residues. The germline V gene has CDR1 SGHTA and CDR2 FQGTGA.

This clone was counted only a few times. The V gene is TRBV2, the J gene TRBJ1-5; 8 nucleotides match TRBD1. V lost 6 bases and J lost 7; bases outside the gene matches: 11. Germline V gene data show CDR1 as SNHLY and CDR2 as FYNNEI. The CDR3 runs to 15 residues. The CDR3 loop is CASSRIRDRPQPQHF. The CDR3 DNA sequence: TGTGCCAGCAGCCGTATCCGGGACAGGCCGCAGCCCCAGCATTTT.

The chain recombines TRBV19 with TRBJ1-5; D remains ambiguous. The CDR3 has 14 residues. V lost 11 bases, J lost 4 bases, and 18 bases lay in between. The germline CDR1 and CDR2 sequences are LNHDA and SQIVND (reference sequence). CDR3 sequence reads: CAAERLVTNQPQHF. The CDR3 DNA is TGTGCCGCCGAGCGCCTAGTCACAAATCAGCCCCAGCATTTT.

The CDR3 nucleotides are TGTGCCAGCAGCGTAGGGGCTAGCGGGGCTACCTACGAGCAGTACTTC. Protein product: CASSVGASGATYEQYF. This sequence joins TRBV9 and TRBJ2-7; the match to TRBD2 covers 9 bases. Germline-derived CDR1 and CDR2 are SGDLS and YYNGEE. The J segment lost 2 bases and the V segment lost 0 bases, leaving 6 bases of the junction unmatched. This CDR3 spans 16 amino acids.

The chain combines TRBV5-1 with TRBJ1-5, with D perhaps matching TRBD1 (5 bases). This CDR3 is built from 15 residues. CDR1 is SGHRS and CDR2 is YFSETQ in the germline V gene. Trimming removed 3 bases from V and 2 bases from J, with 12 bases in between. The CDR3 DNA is TGCGCCAGCAGCTCTGGGACGGCCGGCAATCAGCCCCAGCATTTT. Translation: CASSSGTAGNQPQHF.

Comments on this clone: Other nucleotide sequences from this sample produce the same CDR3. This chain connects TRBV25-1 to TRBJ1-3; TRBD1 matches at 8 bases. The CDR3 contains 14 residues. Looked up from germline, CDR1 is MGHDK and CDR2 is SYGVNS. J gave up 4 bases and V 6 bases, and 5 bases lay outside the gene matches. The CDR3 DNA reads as TGTGCCAGCAGCCGACAGGGGACCGGAAACACCATATATTTT. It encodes CASSRQGTGNTIYF. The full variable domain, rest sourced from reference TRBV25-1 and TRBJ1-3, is EADIYQTPRYLVIGTGKKITLECSQTMGHDKMYWYQQDPGMELHLIHYSYGVNSTEKGDLSSESTVSRIRTEHFPLTLESARPSHTSQYLCASSRQGTGNTIYFGEGSWLTVV.

DNA for the CDR3: TGTGCCAGTAGTCCAGGGGACAGGGAGAGAAATCAGCCCCAGCATTTT. It is translated as CASSPGDRERNQPQHF. The chain recombines TRBV19 with TRBJ1-5, with 9 bases fitting TRBD1. The CDR3 sequence is 16 residues long. Looked up from germline, CDR1 is LNHDA and CDR2 is SQIVND (reference sequence). V lost 5 bases and J lost 4; bases outside the gene matches: 9.

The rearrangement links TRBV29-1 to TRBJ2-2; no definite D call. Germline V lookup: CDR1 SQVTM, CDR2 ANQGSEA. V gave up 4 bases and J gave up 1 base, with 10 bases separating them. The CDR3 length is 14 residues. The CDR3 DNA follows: TGCAGCGTTGGAGAGCCTAAGAACACCGGGGAGCTGTTTTTT. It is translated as CSVGEPKNTGELFF.

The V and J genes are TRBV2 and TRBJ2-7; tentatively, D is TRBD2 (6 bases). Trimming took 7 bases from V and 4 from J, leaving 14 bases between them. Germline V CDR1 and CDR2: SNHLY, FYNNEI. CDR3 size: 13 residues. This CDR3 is CASITGTSYEQYF. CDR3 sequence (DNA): TGTGCCAGCATAACCGGGACTTCGTACGAGCAGTACTTC.

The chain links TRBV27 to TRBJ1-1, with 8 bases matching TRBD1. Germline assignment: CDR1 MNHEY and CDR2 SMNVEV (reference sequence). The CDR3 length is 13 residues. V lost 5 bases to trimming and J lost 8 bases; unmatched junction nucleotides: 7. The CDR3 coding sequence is TGTGCCAGCAGTCTTCGGACAGGGAGAGAAGCTTTCTTT. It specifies CASSLRTGREAFF.

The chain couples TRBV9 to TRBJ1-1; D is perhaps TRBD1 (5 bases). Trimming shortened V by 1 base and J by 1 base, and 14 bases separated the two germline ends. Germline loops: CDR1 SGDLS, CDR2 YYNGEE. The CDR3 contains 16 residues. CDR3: CASSVFAGGGNTEAFF. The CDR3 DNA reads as TGTGCCAGCAGCGTATTTGCTGGTGGGGGGAACACTGAAGCTTTCTTT.

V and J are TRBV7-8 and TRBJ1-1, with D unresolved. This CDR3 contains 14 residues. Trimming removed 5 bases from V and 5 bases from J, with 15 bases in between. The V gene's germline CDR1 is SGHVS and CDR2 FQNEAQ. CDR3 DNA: TGTGCCAGCAGCCCTCGGGAGGGTCGTACTGAAGCTTTCTTT. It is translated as CASSPREGRTEAFF.

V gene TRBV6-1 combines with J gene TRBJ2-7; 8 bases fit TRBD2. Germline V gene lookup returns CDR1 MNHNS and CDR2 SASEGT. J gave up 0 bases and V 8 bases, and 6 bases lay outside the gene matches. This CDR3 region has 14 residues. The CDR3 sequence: CASVSGTSSYEQYF. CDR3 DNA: TGTGCCAGCGTTAGCGGGACAAGCTCCTACGAGCAGTACTTC.

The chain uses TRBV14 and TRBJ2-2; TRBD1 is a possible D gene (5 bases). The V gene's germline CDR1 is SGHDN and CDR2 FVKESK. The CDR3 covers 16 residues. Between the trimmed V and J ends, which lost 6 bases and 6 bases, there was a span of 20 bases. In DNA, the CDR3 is TGTGCCAGCAGTCGGTATCAGGGTCGGTCCTCCGGGGAGCTGTTTTTT. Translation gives CASSRYQGRSSGELFF.

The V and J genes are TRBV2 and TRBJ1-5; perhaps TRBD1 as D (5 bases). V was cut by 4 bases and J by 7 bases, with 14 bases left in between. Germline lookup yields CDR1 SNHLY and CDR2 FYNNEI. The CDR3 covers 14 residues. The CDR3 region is CASSGSSGKQPQHF. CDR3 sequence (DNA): TGTGCCAGCAGTGGTTCGTCAGGGAAACAGCCCCAGCATTTT.

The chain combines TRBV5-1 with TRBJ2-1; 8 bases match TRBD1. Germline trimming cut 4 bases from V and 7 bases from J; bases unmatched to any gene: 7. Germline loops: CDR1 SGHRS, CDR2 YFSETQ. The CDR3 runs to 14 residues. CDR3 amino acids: CASSQDRASNEQFF. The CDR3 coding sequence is TGCGCCAGCAGCCAGGACAGGGCAAGTAATGAGCAGTTCTTC.

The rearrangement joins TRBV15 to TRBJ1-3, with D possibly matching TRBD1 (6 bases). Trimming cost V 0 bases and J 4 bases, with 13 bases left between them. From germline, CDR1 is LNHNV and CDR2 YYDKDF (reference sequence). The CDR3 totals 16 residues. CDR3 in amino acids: CATSRDSTRGGNTIYF. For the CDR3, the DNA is TGTGCCACCAGCAGAGATTCTACGAGGGGGGGAAACACCATATATTTT. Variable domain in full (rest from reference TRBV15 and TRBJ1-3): DAMVIQNPRYQVTQFGKPVTLSCSQTLNHNVMYWYQQKSSQAPKLLFHYYDKDFNNEADTPDNFQSRRPNTSFCFLDIRSPGLGDTAMYLCATSRDSTRGGNTIYFGEGSWLTVV.

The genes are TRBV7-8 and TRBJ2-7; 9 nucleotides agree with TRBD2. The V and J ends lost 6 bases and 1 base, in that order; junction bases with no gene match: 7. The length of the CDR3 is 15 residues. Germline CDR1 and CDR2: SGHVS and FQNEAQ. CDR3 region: CASSFGTSISYEQYF. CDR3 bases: TGTGCCAGCAGTTTCGGGACTAGCATTTCCTACGAGCAGTACTTC.

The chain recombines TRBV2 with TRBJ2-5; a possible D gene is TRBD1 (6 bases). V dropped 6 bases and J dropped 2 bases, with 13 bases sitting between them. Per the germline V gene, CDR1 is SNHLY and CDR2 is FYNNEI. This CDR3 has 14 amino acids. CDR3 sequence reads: CASRIRGQQETQYF. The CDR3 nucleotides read TGTGCCAGCAGGATCCGCGGACAGCAAGAGACCCAGTACTTC.